This entry is about one TCR beta chain. There are 13 residues in the CDR3. Germline V gene data show CDR1 as SGHTA and CDR2 as FQGNSA. V lost 2 bases to trimming and J lost 6 bases, with 11 bases between them. This record belongs to a study of T cell repertoires in cytomegalovirus infection. MiXCR, applied by TCRdb to the reads, yields one record per CDR3 protein. The table shows 150,000 to 200,000 distinct CDR3 sequences, with 28% occurring only once. The gene calls are TRBV7-2 and TRBJ2-7; D gene unclear. The origin of this receptor is a human donor in good health (CMV status not recorded). Some clones in this sample may be carry-over from other donors' samples. Sequencing used PBMCs. The CDR3 sequence is CASSLHGRFEQYF. CDR3 DNA sequence: TGTGCCAGCAGCTTACATGGACGGTTCGAGCAGTACTTC.